This entry features one T cell receptor beta chain sequence. The antigen is not known. V lost 6 bases and J 1 base, leaving 4 bases between the germline ends. Germline CDR1 reads MNHNS; CDR2 reads SASEGT. This CDR3 has 11 amino acids. These data originate in a study of cytomegalovirus exposure and HLA in healthy donors. Study-wide findings and caveats: There were several of the most significant clusters that appeared linked to common viral pathogens in a later analysis.

Amplification used 60 Vbeta primers and 13 Jbeta primers. Repertoires were generated with immunoSEQ multiplex PCR, while TCRdb's copy carries only in-frame clones and drops some. The sample has about 130,000 clones, roughly 79% seen once. Specimen: PBMCs. The chain combines TRBV6-1 with TRBJ2-7, with D hard to call. This clonotype was obtained from a man between 18 and 35 years old in good health and CMV-seronegative. The CDR3 DNA reads TGTGCCAGCAGCAGATCCTACGAGCAGTACTTC. It specifies CASSRSYEQYF.